One sample yielded the 14 T cell receptor beta chains listed below, sequenced in a study of T cell responses to AZD1222 COVID-19 vaccine (dated by TCRdb to the early 2020s). This specimen's time point label, interpreted: baseline before first vaccination. Library prep was done by the immunoSEQ multiplex PCR assay. TCRdb retrieved this table from immuneACCESS and kept in-frame rearrangements only. Not all clones are present; in checked studies, unresolved V genes account for under half, and no reason is known for the remainder. This sample lists around 150,000 clones; approximately 90% were detected once. 1.9% of the sample goes to the ten largest clones. The sequencing used peripheral blood, collected on day 0 of AZD1222 vaccination. Receptors were obtained from an adult in good health.

CDR3 bases: TGTGCCAGCAGCTTAGGACAGGGGGCTTACGAGCAGTACTTC. Translated: CASSLGQGAYEQYF. This chain links TRBV7-9 with TRBJ2-7, with 10 nucleotides matching TRBD1. Germline V CDR1 and CDR2: SEHNR, FQNEAQ (reference sequence). CDR3 size: 14 residues. The J segment lost 4 bases and the V segment lost 1 base, leaving 1 base of the junction unmatched.

The V call is TRBV12-3 or TRBV12-4, the J call TRBJ2-7, with D perhaps given as TRBD1 or TRBD2 (5 bases each). Trimming left V 5 bases short and J 4 bases short, with 12 bases between. The length of the CDR3 is 13 residues. The CDR3 nucleotides read TGTGCCAGCAGTCGGGACCTACTATACGAGCAGTACTTC. It yields the protein CASSRDLLYEQYF.

The J gene is TRBJ2-4, the V gene TRBV5-6, with D perhaps matching TRBD2 (6 bases). The CDR3 totals 15 residues. In germline, CDR1 is SGHDT, CDR2 YYEEEE. Trimming left V 7 bases short and J 2 bases short, with 16 bases between. The CDR3 sequence: CASAYGTLTKNIQYF. The CDR3 DNA sequence: TGTGCCAGCGCATATGGGACTTTAACCAAAAACATTCAGTACTTC.

J is TRBJ1-5 and V is TRBV20-1, with D maybe TRBD1 (5 bases). V was cut by 3 bases and J by 5 bases, with 5 bases left in between. The CDR3 contains 11 residues. Germline V gene lookup returns CDR1 DFQATT and CDR2 SNEGSKA (reference sequence). The CDR3, as DNA: TGCAGTGCTAGGGGGGATCAGCCCCAGCATTTT. Its protein is CSARGDQPQHF.

The rearrangement uses TRBV5-1 and TRBJ1-4; no firm D call. The V end lost 5 bases, the J end lost 8 bases, and 16 bases lay between the germline ends. The CDR3 runs to 14 residues. Germline CDR1 reads SGHRS; CDR2 reads YFSETQ. CDR3 in amino acids: CASRPEPSREKLFF. CDR3 DNA: TGCGCCAGCAGACCGGAACCCTCGCGGGAAAAACTGTTTTTT.

This chain uses TRBV6-1 with TRBJ1-1, with D unclear. CDR3 length: 14 residues. Germline V lookup: CDR1 MNHNS, CDR2 SASEGT. Trimming pared 1 base from V and 2 bases from J, leaving 8 bases between. The CDR3 coding sequence is TGTGCCAGCAGTGAAGTGGGAGGAAACACTGAAGCTTTCTTT. This gives the protein CASSEVGGNTEAFF.

This clone has just one count. The chain uses TRBV10-3 and TRBJ1-1; TRBD1 aligns across 9 bases. Germline V CDR1 and CDR2: ENHRY, SYGVKD. J was trimmed by 1 base and V by 2 bases; bases with no gene match: 11. The CDR3 runs 18 residues. CDR3 in amino acids: CAISEPIPPQGANTEAFF. The CDR3 bases are TGTGCCATCAGTGAGCCAATACCACCACAGGGGGCGAACACTGAAGCTTTCTTT.

The genes are TRBV29-1 and TRBJ2-7, with TRBD1 matching 9 bases. CDR3 size: 13 residues. J gave up 6 bases and V 7 bases, and 10 bases lay outside the gene matches. In germline, CDR1 is SQVTM, CDR2 ANQGSEA. The CDR3 sequence is CSAEKGQGGEQYF. Written as DNA, the CDR3 is TGCAGCGCAGAGAAGGGACAGGGAGGCGAGCAGTACTTC.

V gene TRBV25-1 combines with J gene TRBJ2-2; TRBD1 is a possible D gene (6 bases). V lost 6 bases, J lost 7 bases, and 18 bases lay in between. CDR1 is MGHDK, CDR2 SYGVNS, per germline. There are 15 residues in the CDR3. The CDR3 DNA sequence: TGTGCCAGCAGATTCCCGAGCATCAGGGGCGGGGAGCTGTTTTTT. It specifies CASRFPSIRGGELFF.

This clone was counted a single time. The genes are TRBV7-2 and TRBJ2-1; 9 nucleotides match TRBD2. The ends lost 1 base at V and 4 bases at J; junction bases unmatched: 2. There are 15 residues in the CDR3. Looked up from germline, CDR1 is SGHTA and CDR2 is FQGNSA. CDR3 amino acids: CASSLGLADYNEQFF. The CDR3 DNA is TGTGCCAGCAGCTTAGGACTAGCGGATTACAATGAGCAGTTCTTC.

The chain combines TRBV30 with TRBJ1-1; 7 nucleotides line up with TRBD1. V shed 5 bases and J 1 base; nucleotides not matched to a gene: 7. This CDR3 region has 14 residues. Germline lookup yields CDR1 GTSNPN and CDR2 SVGIG (reference sequence). CDR3 residues: CAWGGGGRNTEAFF. CDR3 nucleotides: TGTGCCTGGGGGGGAGGGGGCCGGAACACTGAAGCTTTCTTT.

The rearrangement links TRBV7-3 to TRBJ1-1, with a weak D call TRBD1 (5 bases). Per germline, CDR1 SGHTA and CDR2 FQGTGA. The CDR3 spans 16 residues. Trimming shortened V by 1 base and J by 0 bases, and 12 bases separated the two germline ends. CDR3 DNA: TGTGCCAGCAGCTTAATACCCGGGACGGTGAACACTGAAGCTTTCTTT. Residues: CASSLIPGTVNTEAFF.

The J gene is TRBJ2-7, the V gene TRBV9; no firm D call. The CDR3 has 18 residues. Trimming shortened V by 4 bases and J by 0 bases, and 23 bases separated the two germline ends. From germline, CDR1 is SGDLS and CDR2 YYNGEE. CDR3 sequence: CASSPDFPPREDSYEQYF. CDR3 in DNA: TGTGCCAGCAGCCCTGACTTTCCCCCCCGCGAGGACTCCTACGAGCAGTACTTC.

This clone was picked up one time. The chain links TRBV15 to TRBJ2-5, with a possible D match to TRBD2 (7 bases). The V end was cut by 3 bases, the J end by 5 bases, with 16 bases between. From germline, CDR1 is LNHNV and CDR2 YYDKDF (reference sequence). The CDR3 totals 15 residues. For the CDR3, the DNA is TGTGCCACCAGCAGGGGGGCGGGAGTGGGGGAGACCCAGTACTTC. It encodes CATSRGAGVGETQYF.